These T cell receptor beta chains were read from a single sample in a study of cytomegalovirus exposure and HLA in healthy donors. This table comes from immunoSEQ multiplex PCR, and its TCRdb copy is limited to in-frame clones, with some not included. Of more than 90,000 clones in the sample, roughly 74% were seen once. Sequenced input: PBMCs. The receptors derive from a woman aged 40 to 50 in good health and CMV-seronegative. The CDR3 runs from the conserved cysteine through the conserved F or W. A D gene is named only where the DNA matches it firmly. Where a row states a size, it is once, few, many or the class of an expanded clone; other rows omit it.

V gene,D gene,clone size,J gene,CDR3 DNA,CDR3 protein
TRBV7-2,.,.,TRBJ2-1,TGTGCCAGCAGGGTAGCGGACTCCTACAATGAGCAGTTCTTC,CASRVADSYNEQFF
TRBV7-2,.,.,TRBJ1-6,TGTGCCAGCAGCTTGGGGGGGCCCCTCTCGGGATCACCCCTCCACTTT,CASSLGGPLSGSPLHF
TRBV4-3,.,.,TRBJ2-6,TGCGCCAGCAGCCAAGCTCTCCGTTTCCCCAACGTCCTGACTTTC,CASSQALRFPNVLTF
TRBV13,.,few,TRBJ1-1,TGTGCCAGCAGCTCCAGAGCGACAGAAAGGACTGAAGCTTTCTTT,CASSSRATERTEAFF
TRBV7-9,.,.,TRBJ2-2,TGTGCCAGCAGCCCCTCCTGGAACACCGGGGAGCTGTTTTTT,CASSPSWNTGELFF
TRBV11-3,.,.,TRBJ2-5,TGTGCCAGCAGCTTACGACTAGGAGAGACCCAGTACTTC,CASSLRLGETQYF
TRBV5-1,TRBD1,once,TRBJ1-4,TGCGCCAGCAGCAACTCCGGGACAGGGAGGACTAATGAAAAACTGTTTTTT,CASSNSGTGRTNEKLFF
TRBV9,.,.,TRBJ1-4,TGTGCCAGCAGCGTAGCAGCAACTAATGAAAAACTGTTTTTT,CASSVAATNEKLFF
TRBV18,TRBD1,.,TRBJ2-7,TGTGCCAGCTCCCAGGGGGACAGGGGAGACGAGCAGTACTTC,CASSQGDRGDEQYF
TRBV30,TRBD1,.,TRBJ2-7,TGTGCCTGGACGGTAGACAGGGCCAGCGAGCAGTACTTC,CAWTVDRASEQYF
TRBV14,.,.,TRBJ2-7,TGTGCCAGCAGCCAAGTACGGGGCTCCTACGAGCAGTACTTC,CASSQVRGSYEQYF
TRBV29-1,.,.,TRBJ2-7,TGCAGCGTCTACAGGTCCGGCGAGCAGTACTTC,CSVYRSGEQYF
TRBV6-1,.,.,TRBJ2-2,TGTGCCAGCAGGCGACTAACCCAGGCCACCGGGGAGCTGTTTTTT,CASRRLTQATGELFF
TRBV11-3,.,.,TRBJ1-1,TGTGCCAGCAGCTTAGAACAGAGCACTGAAGCTTTCTTT,CASSLEQSTEAFF
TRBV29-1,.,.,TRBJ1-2,TGCAGCGTTGAAGGGGGCAGGGCAGCTAACTATGGCTACACCTTC,CSVEGGRAANYGYTF
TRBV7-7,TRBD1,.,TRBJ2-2,TGTGCTAGCAGCCCCGGGACAGGGCTCTCCACCGGGGAGCTGTTTTTT,CASSPGTGLSTGELFF
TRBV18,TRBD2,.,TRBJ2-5,TGTGCCAGCTCACCCTCAGGAGCGGGGCACCAAGAGACCCAGTACTTC,CASSPSGAGHQETQYF
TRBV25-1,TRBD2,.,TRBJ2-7,TGTGCCAGCAGTGGACTAGCGGGGTCCTACGAGCAGTACTTC,CASSGLAGSYEQYF
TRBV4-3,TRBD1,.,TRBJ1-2,TGCGCCAGCAGTCCATCAGGGGGGAGTTATTTTGGCTACACCTTC,CASSPSGGSYFGYTF
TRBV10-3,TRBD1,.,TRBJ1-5,TGTGCCATCAGTTGGGACAGGGACCAGCCCCAGCATTTT,CAISWDRDQPQHF
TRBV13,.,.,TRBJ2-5,TGTGCCAGCAGCTTAGGTCCTGAAGAGACCCAGTACTTC,CASSLGPEETQYF
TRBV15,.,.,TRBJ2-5,TGTGCCACCAGCAGAGAGGGGCCAGAGACCCAGTACTTC,CATSREGPETQYF
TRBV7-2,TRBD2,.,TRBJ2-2,TGTGCCAGCAGCTTAGGCCCCCCGGGGCGGGAGGGGACCGGGGAGCTGTTTTTT,CASSLGPPGREGTGELFF
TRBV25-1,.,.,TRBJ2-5,TGTGCCAGCAGTGAACCCCGTCTACGACAAGAGACCCAGTACTTC,CASSEPRLRQETQYF
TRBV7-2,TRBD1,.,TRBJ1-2,TGTGCCAGCAGCTCAGACAGGGGGGGGTATGGCTACACCTTC,CASSSDRGGYGYTF
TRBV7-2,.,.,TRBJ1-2,TGTGCCAGCAGCGCGGACAAGGGTCCCTATGGCTACACCTTC,CASSADKGPYGYTF
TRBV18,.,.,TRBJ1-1,TGTGCCAGCTCACGCTCAGGGGTATCTGAAGCTTTCTTT,CASSRSGVSEAFF
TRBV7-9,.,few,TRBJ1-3,TGTGCCAGCAGCTTTGAGGTCGGGACTTCTGGAAACACCATATATTTT,CASSFEVGTSGNTIYF
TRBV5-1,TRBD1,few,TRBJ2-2,TGCGCCAGCAGCATTGGGACAGGGAACGCGAACACCGGGGAGCTGTTTTTT,CASSIGTGNANTGELFF
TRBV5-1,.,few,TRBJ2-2,TGCGCCAGCAGCTTGGAACCTGTTCTTCTAGCTCGGTCTGACACCGGGGAGCTGTTTTTT,CASSLEPVLLARSDTGELFF
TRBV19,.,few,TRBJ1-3,TGTGCCAGTAGTAACCAGGATAACTTCTCTGGAAACACCATATATTTT,CASSNQDNFSGNTIYF
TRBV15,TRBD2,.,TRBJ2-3,TGTGCCACCAGCTCCCGGGACTATGCTTCGCAGTATTTT,CATSSRDYASQYF
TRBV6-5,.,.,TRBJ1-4,TGTGCCAGCAGCGAGTGGGGGGAGGGGAATGAAAAACTGTTTTTT,CASSEWGEGNEKLFF
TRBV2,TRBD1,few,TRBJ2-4,TGTGCCAGCGGGACAGGGAAAAACATTCAGTACTTC,CASGTGKNIQYF
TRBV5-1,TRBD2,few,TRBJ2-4,TGCGCCAGCAGCTACTATAGCGGGAGAGGGGACATTCAGTACTTC,CASSYYSGRGDIQYF
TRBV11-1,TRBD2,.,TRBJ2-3,TGTGCCAGCAGCGTCGGGACTAGGAGTGATACGCAGTATTTT,CASSVGTRSDTQYF